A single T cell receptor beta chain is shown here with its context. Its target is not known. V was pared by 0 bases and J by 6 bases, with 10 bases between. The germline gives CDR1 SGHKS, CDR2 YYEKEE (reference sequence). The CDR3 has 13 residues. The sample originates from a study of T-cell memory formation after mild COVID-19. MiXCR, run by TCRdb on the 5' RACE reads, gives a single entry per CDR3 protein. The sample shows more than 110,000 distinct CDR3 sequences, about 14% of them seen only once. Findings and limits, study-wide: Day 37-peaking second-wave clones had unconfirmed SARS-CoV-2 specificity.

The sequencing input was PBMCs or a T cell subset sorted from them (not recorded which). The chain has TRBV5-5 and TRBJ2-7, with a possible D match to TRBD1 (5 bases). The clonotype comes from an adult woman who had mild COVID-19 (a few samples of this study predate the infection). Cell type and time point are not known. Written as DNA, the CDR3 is TGTGCCAGCAGCTTGGCAGGGAATCTCGAGCAGTACTTC. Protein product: CASSLAGNLEQYF.